This T cell receptor beta chain was identified in a study of CD4 T cells in relation to SARS-CoV-2 and coronaviruses. Background on the study: TCR beta CDR3s were sequenced after roughly ten-day antigen culture of PBMCs. The HLA restriction of the shared crossreactive spike epitopes was mapped.

Only in-frame clones appear in the TCRdb table, and some are missing; sequencing was by immunoSEQ multiplex PCR. Of under 30,000 clones in the sample, about two thirds were seen once. CDR3 length: 14 residues. The germline gives CDR1 SGHTA, CDR2 FQGNSA. Trimming shortened V by 1 base and J by 2 bases, and 9 bases separated the two germline ends. On this clone itself: No antigen is known for it.

Unexposed donor CD4+ T cells date from about 2011-2019, before the COVID-19 pandemic. The cells were cultured for about 10 days before CD4+ T cells were isolated. The sample taken for sequencing was CD4+ T cells from PBMCs, cultured in vitro. The receptor comes from a human donor in good health. The chain joins TRBV7-2 to TRBJ2-7; a weak D match, TRBD2 (6 bases). The DNA of the CDR3 is TGTGCCAGCAGCTTAGAGGGAGGAGCCTACGAGCAGTACTTC. This sequence encodes CASSLEGGAYEQYF.